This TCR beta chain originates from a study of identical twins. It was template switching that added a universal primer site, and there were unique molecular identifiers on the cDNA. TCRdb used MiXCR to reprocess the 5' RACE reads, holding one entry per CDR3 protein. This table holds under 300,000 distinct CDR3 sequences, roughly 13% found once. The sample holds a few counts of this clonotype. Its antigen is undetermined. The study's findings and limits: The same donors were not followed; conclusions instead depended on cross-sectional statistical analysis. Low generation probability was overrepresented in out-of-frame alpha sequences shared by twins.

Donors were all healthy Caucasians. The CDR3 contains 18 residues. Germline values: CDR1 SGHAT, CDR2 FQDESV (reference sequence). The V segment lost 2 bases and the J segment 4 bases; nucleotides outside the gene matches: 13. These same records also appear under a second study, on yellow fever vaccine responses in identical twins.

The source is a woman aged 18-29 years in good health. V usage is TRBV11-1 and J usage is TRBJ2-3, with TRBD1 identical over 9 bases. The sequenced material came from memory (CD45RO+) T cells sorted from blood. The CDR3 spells CASSLIGLGTGQPDTQYF. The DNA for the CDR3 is TGTGCCAGCAGCTTAATAGGCTTGGGGACAGGGCAACCAGATACGCAGTATTTT.